Sequencing of this TCR beta chain was carried out in a study of blood T cell repertoires in COVID-19. Overall study context: PBMCs, B-cell-depleted T cells, or T cells provided the cDNA or gDNA that made up the material.

Some clones are missing from TCRdb's copy, which holds only in-frame ones; the method was immunoSEQ multiplex PCR. Of about 160,000 clones detected, roughly 93% appear once; the ten largest clones hold around 2.1%. This CDR3 comprises 16 residues. Germline CDR1 is SGHTA and CDR2 is FQGNSA. Trimming stripped 5 bases from V and 0 bases from J, with 16 bases between. This clone is a singleton in its sample. This clonotype originated in a man aged 18 to 29 with acute or convalescent COVID-19. Specimen: peripheral blood. This sequence joins TRBV7-2 and TRBJ1-1, with D unresolved. CDR3 DNA sequence: TGTGCCAGCAGCCCTTACAGAACTGGTATGAACACTGAAGCTTTCTTT. It encodes CASSPYRTGMNTEAFF.